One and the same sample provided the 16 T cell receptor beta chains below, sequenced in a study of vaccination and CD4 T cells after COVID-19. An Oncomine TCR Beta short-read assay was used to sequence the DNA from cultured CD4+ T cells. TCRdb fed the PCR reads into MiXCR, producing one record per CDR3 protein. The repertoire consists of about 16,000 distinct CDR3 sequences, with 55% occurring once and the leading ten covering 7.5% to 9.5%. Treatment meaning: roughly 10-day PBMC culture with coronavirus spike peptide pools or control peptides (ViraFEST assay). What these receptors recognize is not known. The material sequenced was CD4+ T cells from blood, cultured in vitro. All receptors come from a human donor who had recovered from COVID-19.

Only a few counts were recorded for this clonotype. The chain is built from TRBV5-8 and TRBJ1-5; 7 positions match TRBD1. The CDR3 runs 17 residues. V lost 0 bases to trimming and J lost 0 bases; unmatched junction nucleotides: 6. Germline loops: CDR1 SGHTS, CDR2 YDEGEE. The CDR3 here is CASSLATGTDSNQPQHF. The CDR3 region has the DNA TGTGCCAGCAGCTTGGCGACCGGGACAGATAGCAATCAGCCCCAGCATTTT.

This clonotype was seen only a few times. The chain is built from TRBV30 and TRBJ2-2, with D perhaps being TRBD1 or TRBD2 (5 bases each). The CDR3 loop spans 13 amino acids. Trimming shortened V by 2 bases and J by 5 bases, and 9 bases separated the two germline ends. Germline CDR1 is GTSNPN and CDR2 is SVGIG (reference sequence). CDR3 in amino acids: CAWSRGRTGELFF. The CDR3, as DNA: TGTGCCTGGAGTCGGGGCAGAACCGGGGAGCTGTTTTTT.

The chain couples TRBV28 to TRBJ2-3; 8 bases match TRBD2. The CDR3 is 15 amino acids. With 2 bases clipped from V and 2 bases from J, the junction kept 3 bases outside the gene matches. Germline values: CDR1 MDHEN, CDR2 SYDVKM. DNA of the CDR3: TGTGCCAGCAGTTTAGCGGGAGGTGCCACAGATACGCAGTATTTT. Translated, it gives CASSLAGGATDTQYF.

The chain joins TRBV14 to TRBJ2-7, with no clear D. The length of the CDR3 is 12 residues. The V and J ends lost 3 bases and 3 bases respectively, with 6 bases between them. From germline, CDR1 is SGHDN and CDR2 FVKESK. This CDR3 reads CASSQGVYEQYF. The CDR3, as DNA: TGTGCCAGCAGCCAGGGCGTCTACGAGCAGTACTTC.

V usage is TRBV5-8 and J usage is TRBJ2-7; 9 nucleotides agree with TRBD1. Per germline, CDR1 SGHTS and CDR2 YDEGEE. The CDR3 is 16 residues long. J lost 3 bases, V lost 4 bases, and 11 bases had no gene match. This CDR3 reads CASSPPPGTGLYEQYF. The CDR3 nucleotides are TGTGCCAGCAGCCCGCCTCCCGGGACAGGGCTCTACGAGCAGTACTTC.

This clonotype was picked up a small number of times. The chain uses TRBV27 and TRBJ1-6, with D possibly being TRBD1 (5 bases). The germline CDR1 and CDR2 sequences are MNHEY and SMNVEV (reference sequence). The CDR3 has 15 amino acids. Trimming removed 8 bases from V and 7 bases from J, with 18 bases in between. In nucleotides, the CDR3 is TGTGCCAGCTCCCCGGCGGGCAAGGGGAATTCACCCCTCCACTTT. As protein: CASSPAGKGNSPLHF.

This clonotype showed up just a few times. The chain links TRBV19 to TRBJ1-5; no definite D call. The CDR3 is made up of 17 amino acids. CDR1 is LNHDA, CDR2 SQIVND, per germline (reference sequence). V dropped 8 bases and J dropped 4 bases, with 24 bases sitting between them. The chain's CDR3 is CASSRARAGGGNQPQHF. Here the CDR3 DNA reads TGTGCCAGTTCCCGAGCACGGGCGGGTGGAGGGAATCAGCCCCAGCATTTT. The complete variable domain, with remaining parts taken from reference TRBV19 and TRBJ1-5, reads DGGITQSPKYLFRKEGQNVTLSCEQNLNHDAMYWYRQDPGQGLRLIYYSQIVNDFQKGDIAEGYSVSREKKESFPLTVTSAQKNPTAFYLCASSRARAGGGNQPQHFGDGTRLSIL.

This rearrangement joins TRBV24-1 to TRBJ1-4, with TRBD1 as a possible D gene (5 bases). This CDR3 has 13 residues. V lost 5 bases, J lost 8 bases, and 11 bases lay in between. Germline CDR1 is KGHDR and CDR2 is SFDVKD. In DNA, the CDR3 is TGTGCCACCAGTGCGTCTTGGGGCGAAAAACTGTTTTTT. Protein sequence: CATSASWGEKLFF.

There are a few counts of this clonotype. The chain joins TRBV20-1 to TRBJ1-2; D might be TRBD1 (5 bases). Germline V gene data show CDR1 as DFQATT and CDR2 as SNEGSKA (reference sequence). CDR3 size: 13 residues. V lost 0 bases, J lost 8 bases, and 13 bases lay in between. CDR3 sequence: CSARDRGVWGYTF. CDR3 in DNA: TGCAGTGCTAGAGATCGGGGGGTCTGGGGCTACACCTTC.

The CDR3 region has the DNA TGCAGTGCTAGAGGGAGCGGGAGGCGCACGGACACCGGGGAGCTGTTTTTT. Amino acids: CSARGSGRRTDTGELFF. This chain uses TRBV20-1 with TRBJ2-2; 9 bases match TRBD2. The germline V gene has CDR1 DFQATT and CDR2 SNEGSKA (reference sequence). This CDR3 is 17 amino acids long. V was clipped by 1 base and J by 3 bases; unmatched bases: 9.

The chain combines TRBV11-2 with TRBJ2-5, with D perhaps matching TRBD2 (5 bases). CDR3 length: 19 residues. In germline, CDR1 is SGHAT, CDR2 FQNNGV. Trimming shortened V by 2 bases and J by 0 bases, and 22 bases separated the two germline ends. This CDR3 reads CASSLFTLLEGVYQETQYF. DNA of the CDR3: TGTGCCAGCAGCTTATTCACCCTCCTAGAGGGAGTCTACCAAGAGACCCAGTACTTC.

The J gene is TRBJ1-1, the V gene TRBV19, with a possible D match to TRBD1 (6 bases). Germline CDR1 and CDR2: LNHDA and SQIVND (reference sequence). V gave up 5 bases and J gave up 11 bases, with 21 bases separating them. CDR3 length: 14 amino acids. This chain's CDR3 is CASSVSGTPPGAFF. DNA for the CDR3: TGTGCCAGTAGTGTCTCCGGGACACCCCCGGGCGCTTTCTTT.

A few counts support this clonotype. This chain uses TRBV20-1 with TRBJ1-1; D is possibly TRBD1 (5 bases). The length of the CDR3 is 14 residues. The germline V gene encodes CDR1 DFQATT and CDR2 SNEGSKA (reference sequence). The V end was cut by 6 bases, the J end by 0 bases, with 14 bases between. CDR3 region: CSASGGGMNTEAFF. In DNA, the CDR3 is TGCAGTGCATCCGGGGGTGGAATGAACACTGAAGCTTTCTTT.

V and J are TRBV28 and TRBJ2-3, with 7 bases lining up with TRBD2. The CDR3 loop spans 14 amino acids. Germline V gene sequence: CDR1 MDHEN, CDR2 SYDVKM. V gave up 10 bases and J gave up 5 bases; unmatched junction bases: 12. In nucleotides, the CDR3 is TGTGCCACCACCGGATGGAGGGAGGGAGATACGCAGTATTTT. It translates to CATTGWREGDTQYF.

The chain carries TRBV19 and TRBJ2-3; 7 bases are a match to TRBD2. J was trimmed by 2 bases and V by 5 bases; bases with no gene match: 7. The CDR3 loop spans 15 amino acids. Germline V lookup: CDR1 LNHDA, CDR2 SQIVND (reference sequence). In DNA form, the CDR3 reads TGTGCCAGTAGTGATAGCGGGTTCGACACAGATACGCAGTATTTT. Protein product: CASSDSGFDTDTQYF.

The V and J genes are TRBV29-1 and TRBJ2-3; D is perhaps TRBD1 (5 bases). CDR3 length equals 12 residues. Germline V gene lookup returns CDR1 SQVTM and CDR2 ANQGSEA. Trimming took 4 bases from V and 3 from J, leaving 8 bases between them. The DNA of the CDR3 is TGCAGCGTTGTCAGGGAAACAGATACGCAGTATTTT. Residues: CSVVRETDTQYF.